A single sample gave rise to the 27 T cell receptor beta chains below, sequenced in a study of response to subunit inactivated influenza vaccine. MiXCR, run by TCRdb on the RT-PCR reads, gives a single entry per CDR3 protein. This table holds approximately 170,000 distinct CDR3 sequences, around 15% found once. The sample in question was CD8+ T cells sorted from PBMCs, obtained 5 to 6 days after vaccination. These receptors all come from a man between 50 and 59 years old who received an inactivated influenza vaccine.

In this sample, this clonotype turned up a few times. The chain couples TRBV7-8 to TRBJ2-5; D is undetermined. The CDR3 totals 13 residues. Germline V gene data show CDR1 as SGHVS and CDR2 as FQNEAQ. V was pared by 1 base and J by 4 bases, with 7 bases between. CDR3 sequence reads: CASSLGFPETQYF. The CDR3 region has the DNA TGTGCCAGCAGCTTAGGGTTCCCAGAGACCCAGTACTTC. Full variable domain (outside the CDR3, taken from reference TRBV7-8 and TRBJ2-5): GAGVSQSPRYKVAKRGQDVALRCDPISGHVSLFWYQQALGQGPEFLTYFQNEAQLDKSGLPSDRFFAERPEGSVSTLKIQRTQQEDSAVYLCASSLGFPETQYFGPGTRLLVL.

This clonotype has just a few counts. V usage is TRBV4-2 and J usage is TRBJ2-7, with D possibly TRBD2 on 6 matching bases. The V gene lost 4 bases and the J gene lost 2 bases, with 18 bases spanning the gap. CDR3 length: 16 residues. CDR1 is LGHNA, CDR2 YNFKEQ, per germline. CDR3 protein: CASSPTYRDSTYEQYF. The CDR3 DNA follows: TGTGCCAGCAGCCCGACTTATAGGGACTCTACCTACGAGCAGTACTTC.

This clonotype was seen more than once but under ten times. The chain links TRBV6-5 to TRBJ2-3; D remains unclear. The CDR3 runs to 13 residues. CDR1 and CDR2 (germline): MNHEY, SVGAGI. Trimming stripped 1 base from V and 1 base from J, with 3 bases between. The CDR3 loop is CASSYYGTDTQYF. The CDR3 region has the DNA TGTGCCAGCAGTTACTATGGCACAGATACGCAGTATTTT.

This clonotype was recorded at least ten times. This chain connects TRBV29-1 to TRBJ2-3; D gene ambiguous. CDR1 is SQVTM and CDR2 is ANQGSEA in the germline V gene. The germline V and J ends were trimmed by 5 bases and 5 bases, with 8 bases remaining between them. The length of the CDR3 is 11 residues. CDR3 nucleotide sequence: TGCAGCGTTCAAATCGGAGATACGCAGTATTTT. Encoded protein: CSVQIGDTQYF.

This clonotype was seen a handful of times. The chain is built from TRBV15 and TRBJ1-5; D may be TRBD1 (5 bases). The germline V gene encodes CDR1 LNHNV and CDR2 YYDKDF (reference sequence). The CDR3 runs 16 residues. Trimming removed 0 bases at V and 3 bases at J, with 12 bases between. CDR3 bases: TGTGCCACCAGCAGAGATCGAGGGACCCTCAATCAGCCCCAGCATTTT. It yields the protein CATSRDRGTLNQPQHF. Full variable domain (remainder filled in from reference TRBV15 and TRBJ1-5): DAMVIQNPRYQVTQFGKPVTLSCSQTLNHNVMYWYQQKSSQAPKLLFHYYDKDFNNEADTPDNFQSRRPNTSFCFLDIRSPGLGDTAMYLCATSRDRGTLNQPQHFGDGTRLSIL.

The rearrangement links TRBV12-3 or TRBV12-4 to TRBJ2-7, with a possible D match to TRBD2 (5 bases). The CDR3 is 15 residues long. V dropped 7 bases and J dropped 4 bases, with 20 bases sitting between them. The CDR3 protein is CASTEREGSIYEQYF. Here the CDR3 DNA reads TGTGCCAGCACCGAGCGAGAGGGATCGATTTACGAGCAGTACTTC.

The rearrangement uses TRBV6-1 and TRBJ2-1, with TRBD2 identical over 11 bases. The CDR3 length is 15 residues. V shed 6 bases, J shed 8 bases, and the junction held 9 bases outside the gene matches. In germline, CDR1 is MNHNS, CDR2 SASEGT. The CDR3 DNA reads as TGTGCCAGCAGCAAAACTAGCGGGAGATCGTATGAGCAGTTCTTC. Its translation is CASSKTSGRSYEQFF.

This clonotype has more than one count but fewer than ten. The V and J genes are TRBV5-6 and TRBJ1-6; D might be TRBD1 (6 bases). Germline CDR1 SGHDT, CDR2 YYEEEE. The CDR3 covers 16 residues. Between the trimmed V and J ends, which lost 0 bases and 10 bases, there was a span of 17 bases. The CDR3: CASSLERRGNQSPLHF. The CDR3 nucleotides read TGTGCCAGCAGCTTGGAGCGCAGGGGTAACCAGTCACCCCTCCACTTT.

The sample holds many counts of this clonotype. The CDR3 DNA reads as TGTGCCAGCAGTTTCGCACTAGCGGGAGTCAATGAGCAGTTCTTC. Amino acid sequence: CASSFALAGVNEQFF. The rearrangement joins TRBV27 to TRBJ2-1; 11 positions agree with TRBD2. The CDR3 runs 15 residues. Germline V gene lookup returns CDR1 MNHEY and CDR2 SMNVEV (reference sequence). After removal of 3 bases from V and 6 bases from J, the junction contained 4 bases not matched to a gene.

This CDR3 is CASRYGTTEQYF. The CDR3 DNA reads as TGTGCCAGCAGATATGGGACAACAGAGCAGTACTTC. The chain carries TRBV28 and TRBJ2-7; D might be TRBD1 (6 bases). In germline, CDR1 is MDHEN, CDR2 SYDVKM. The length of the CDR3 is 12 residues. Trimming removed 6 bases from V and 7 bases from J, with 13 bases in between.

This clonotype appeared a single time. This chain uses TRBV28 with TRBJ2-1; 12 positions agree with TRBD1. CDR1 and CDR2 (germline): MDHEN, SYDVKM. The CDR3 contains 17 residues. V was clipped by 6 bases and J by 6 bases; unmatched bases: 12. The CDR3 sequence is CASSRPPGQGASNEQFF. In DNA, the CDR3 is TGTGCCAGCAGCCGTCCCCCGGGACAGGGGGCCTCCAATGAGCAGTTCTTC.

The chain has TRBV6-2 or TRBV6-3 and TRBJ2-2; 9 nucleotides align to TRBD1. CDR3 size: 16 residues. In germline, CDR1 is MNHEY, CDR2 SVGEGT. V was pared by 6 bases and J by 7 bases, with 12 bases of the junction left unmatched. CDR3 residues: CASRGHRGRSNGELFF. The CDR3 nucleotides are TGTGCCAGCAGGGGACACAGGGGGCGGTCTAACGGGGAGCTGTTTTTT.

The V gene is TRBV10-2, the J gene TRBJ2-7; D might be TRBD1 (6 bases). The V gene lost 3 bases and the J gene lost 7 bases, with 19 bases spanning the gap. The CDR3 totals 15 residues. Germline CDR1 and CDR2: WSHSY and SAAADI. The CDR3 loop reads CASSELGTRTGEQYF. The CDR3 coding sequence is TGCGCCAGCAGTGAACTCGGGACAAGGACTGGTGAGCAGTACTTC.

This chain connects TRBV25-1 to TRBJ2-2; 8 nucleotides line up with TRBD1. V gave up 7 bases and J gave up 6 bases; unmatched junction bases: 10. Germline values: CDR1 MGHDK, CDR2 SYGVNS. This CDR3 has 15 amino acids. CDR3 in amino acids: CASIGRTGKAGELFF. Here the CDR3 DNA reads TGTGCCAGCATTGGCAGGACAGGGAAGGCCGGGGAGCTGTTTTTT.

This clonotype was seen more than once but under ten times. The chain is built from TRBV13 and TRBJ2-7; a possible D gene is TRBD2 (6 bases). Germline CDR1 is PRHDT and CDR2 is FYEKMQ (reference sequence). V was pared by 0 bases and J by 6 bases, with 9 bases between. The CDR3 is made up of 13 amino acids. Here the CDR3 reads CASSLGRGGEQYF. CDR3 DNA sequence: TGTGCCAGCAGCTTAGGTAGGGGAGGCGAGCAGTACTTC.

CDR3 in DNA: TGTGCCAGCAGTCCTAGCTTCAACACAGATACGCAGTATTTT. It yields the protein CASSPSFNTDTQYF. The gene calls are TRBV27 and TRBJ2-3; a weak D match, TRBD2 (5 bases). The CDR3 sequence is 14 residues long. V dropped 5 bases and J dropped 2 bases, with 11 bases sitting between them. The germline gives CDR1 MNHEY, CDR2 SMNVEV (reference sequence).

The V and J genes are TRBV28 and TRBJ1-5; no clear D. The CDR3 spans 17 residues. Trimming removed 2 bases from V and 5 bases from J, with 19 bases in between. Germline values: CDR1 MDHEN, CDR2 SYDVKM. CDR3 amino acids: CASSLIEVDYLYQPQHF. The CDR3 region has the DNA TGTGCCAGCAGTTTAATAGAAGTGGATTATCTATATCAGCCCCAGCATTTT.

Only a few counts were recorded for this clonotype. This chain links TRBV27 with TRBJ1-5, with 9 nucleotides matching TRBD1. After removal of 3 bases from V and 2 bases from J, the junction contained 11 bases not matched to a gene. CDR3 size: 18 residues. Per the germline V gene, CDR1 is MNHEY and CDR2 is SMNVEV (reference sequence). This CDR3 reads CASSLTGGGGARNQPQHF. Written as DNA, the CDR3 is TGTGCCAGCAGTTTGACAGGGGGAGGAGGTGCTCGCAATCAGCCCCAGCATTTT.

This clonotype appeared a few times. The chain joins TRBV5-1 to TRBJ1-1; 9 nucleotides align to TRBD1. V gave up 6 bases and J gave up 7 bases; unmatched junction bases: 7. This CDR3 region has 13 residues. Germline values: CDR1 SGHRS, CDR2 YFSETQ. The CDR3 nucleotides are TGCGCCAGCAAGTCCCGGGACAGGGTTGAAGCTTTCTTT. Its protein is CASKSRDRVEAFF.

This rearrangement joins TRBV11-1 to TRBJ2-3, with TRBD2 matching over 9 bases. This CDR3 region has 20 residues. The trim removed 1 base at V and 0 bases at J, leaving 14 bases unmatched. From germline, CDR1 is SGHAT and CDR2 FQDESV (reference sequence). In nucleotides, the CDR3 is TGTGCCAGCAGCTTAGTAGCCCTAGCGGGGTTCGTAGGTAGCACAGATACGCAGTATTTT. Encoded protein: CASSLVALAGFVGSTDTQYF.

This clonotype was observed many times. The genes are TRBV20-1 and TRBJ2-1, with no clear D. Per the germline V gene, CDR1 is DFQATT and CDR2 is SNEGSKA (reference sequence). This CDR3 region has 11 residues. Trimming took off 6 bases at V and 4 bases at J, with 7 bases between the two ends. The CDR3 protein is CSADFYNEQFF. CDR3 in DNA: TGCAGTGCCGACTTTTACAATGAGCAGTTCTTC.

This clonotype was detected ten times or more. The CDR3 here is CSVEPRAGERMGTDTQYF. The CDR3 coding sequence is TGCAGCGTTGAACCTCGAGCGGGAGAAAGGATGGGCACAGATACGCAGTATTTT. The chain is built from TRBV29-1 and TRBJ2-3; 8 positions match TRBD2. Per germline, CDR1 SQVTM and CDR2 ANQGSEA. CDR3 size: 18 residues. J was trimmed by 1 base and V by 2 bases; bases with no gene match: 14.

The V gene is TRBV6-6, the J gene TRBJ1-5; D ambiguous. The CDR3 spans 13 residues. V gave up 3 bases and J gave up 9 bases, with 12 bases separating them. Germline CDR1 is MNHNY and CDR2 is SVGAGI (reference sequence). The CDR3 sequence: CASSYDAVWPQHF. CDR3 in DNA: TGTGCCAGCAGTTATGACGCGGTTTGGCCCCAGCATTTT.

In regard to this clonotype: Likely a read error: the CDR3 ends without its conserved phenylalanine or tryptophan. This chain uses TRBV9 with TRBJ2-3; D may be TRBD2 (6 bases). Germline loops: CDR1 SGDLS, CDR2 YYNGEE. This CDR3 is built from 12 residues. Trimming took off 2 bases at V and 6 bases at J, with 7 bases between the two ends. This CDR3 reads CASSVGRDTQYI. The CDR3 nucleotides are TGTGCCAGCAGCGTGGGGAGGGATACGCAGTATATT.

This CDR3 is CASSSPGTSGRITYEQYF. The CDR3 DNA reads as TGTGCCAGCAGCTCGCCCGGGACTAGCGGGAGGATAACCTACGAGCAGTACTTC. V usage is TRBV12-3 or TRBV12-4 and J usage is TRBJ2-7; 15 nucleotides align to TRBD2. CDR3 length: 18 residues. The ends lost 6 bases at V and 2 bases at J; junction bases unmatched: 11.

The V and J genes are TRBV5-6 and TRBJ1-5; D gene ambiguous. The germline gives CDR1 SGHDT, CDR2 YYEEEE. Trimming stripped 3 bases from V and 0 bases from J, with 16 bases between. There are 17 residues in the CDR3. The CDR3 spells CASSYTDRTHSNQPQHF. The CDR3 coding sequence is TGTGCCAGCAGCTACACTGATCGAACTCATAGCAATCAGCCCCAGCATTTT.

This clonotype has a handful of counts. This chain uses TRBV5-1 with TRBJ2-1; a possible D gene is TRBD2 (6 bases). Germline-derived CDR1 and CDR2 are SGHRS and YFSETQ. V dropped 0 bases and J dropped 8 bases, with 15 bases sitting between them. The CDR3 has 15 residues. Here the CDR3 DNA reads TGCGCCAGCAGCTTGGGCCCGGGAGATCCCGATGAGCAGTTCTTC. It yields the protein CASSLGPGDPDEQFF.